This TCR beta chain was captured by sequencing in a study of T-cell memory formation after mild COVID-19 (dated by TCRdb to the early 2020s). General notes on the study: TCR sequence clusters from the two donors were found to be largely donor specific. T-cell clones expanding and contracting after mild COVID-19 in two donors were tracked by longitudinal TCRalpha and TCRbeta repertoire sequencing. The cohort was made up of two young adult volunteers, one female and one male, who were previously healthy.

Ficoll-Paque density gradient centrifugation was the method used to isolate PBMCs. A distance of 13 bases separates the germline ends of V and J, which lose 7 bases and 4 bases respectively. Inclusive of the bounding cysteine and phenylalanine, the CDR3 is 13 residues long. CDR3 DNA only is kept here, 39 bases in frame from base 1. The germline V gene (reference sequence) specifies LGHDT as CDR1 and YNNKEL as CDR2. This clonotype was seen only a few times. The clone's antigen remains unknown. One base away there is no much larger clone; base qualities are not given. What the research found in general, with its limitations: Whether the second-wave clones peaking on day 37 were SARS-CoV-2 specific was not confirmed. Only a couple of mild cases were covered in the study, and larger cohorts including severe cases with pre-infection samples were considered necessary. Contracting CD4+ clones turned up mainly in the CM and EM memory subsets, whereas EMRA was where CD8+ clones were enriched. Clones contracting from day 15 to 85 had balanced CD4/CD8 phenotypes, while a second wave expanding from day 15 to 37 was biased towards CD4+. Some responding clones were detected in pre-infection memory, which suggested that pre-existing cross-reactive memory T cells had joined the SARS-CoV-2 response.

Sequencer: Illumina NovaSeq 6000. Using 5'RACE with constant-segment primers, TCRalpha and TCRbeta cDNA libraries were constructed, with sample barcodes and unique molecular identifiers added in the process. Trizol reagent was used to extract RNA from every sample. The libraries were amplified in two PCR steps, and the second step added a second sample barcode and Illumina TruSeq adapters. Libraries were sequenced on an Illumina NovaSeq with 2 x 150 bp paired-end reads. The original pipeline was this. The reads were demultiplexed and collapsed into UMI-guided consensus sequences using migec v1.2.7. With mixcr v2.1.11, UMI consensuses were aligned to TRA and TRB V and J templates and assembled into clonotypes. Clonotypes were classified as expanded or contracted when called significant by both edgeR and NoisET, with noise models trained on biological replicates. edgeR calls used a false discovery rate-adjusted p below 0.01 and a log2 fold-change threshold of 1. PCA with hierarchical clustering of max-normalized trajectories of the 1000 most abundant clonotypes was used as exploratory dynamics analysis. Separately sequenced CD4+ and CD8+ repertoires were used to assign a CD4 or CD8 phenotype to each responding clone. TCRdb reran the public reads through fastp at Q25 and MiXCR, keeping productive beta chains. A single entry per CDR3 protein holds the most common genes and DNA from its merged rows. These V and J calls are TCRdb output, not the study's own analysis. The sample table shows more than 250,000 distinct CDR3 sequences, and roughly 15% are seen once. The ten largest account for 20% to 25% of the sample.

The sample consisted of PBMCs or a T cell subset sorted from them (not recorded which). This receptor was obtained from a young man who had mild COVID-19 (a few samples of this study predate the infection). The sample titles of this study are shuffled in the database, so cell type and time point are left out; the donor was told from shared clones. The rearranged chain carries TRBV3-1 and TRBJ2-5; TRBD2 is possibly the D segment (5 matching bases). The nucleotide sequence reads as follows: TGTGCCAGCACCCGTGGACTGGGAGAGACCCAGTACTTC. This codes for CASTRGLGETQYF.